This T cell receptor (beta chain) was profiled in a study of CD8+ T cells in alopecia areata. Study-wide findings and caveats: Scalp sequencing captures resident alphabeta T cells of normal skin too. The study found tofacitinib significantly decreased scalp clonality and expanded CD8+ clones among the top 100.

Indicated treatment: oral pan-JAK inhibitor, 5-10 mg twice daily. A note on this clone: The antigen remains undetermined.

Sequencing used cDNA as its template, made by extracting RNA and reverse transcribing it. Clones were read by immunoSEQ multiplex PCR, and TCRdb kept only the in-frame ones, dropping some. The top ten hold 15% to 20% of the sample, which has about 180,000 clones, 58% seen once. This CDR3 is 11 amino acids long. Per the germline V gene, CDR1 is DFQATT and CDR2 is SNEGSKA (reference sequence). Trimming shortened V by 3 bases and J by 5 bases, and 7 bases separated the two germline ends. The chain couples TRBV20-1 to TRBJ1-2; no definite D call. Sequenced here: CD4+ T cells sorted from blood, sampled between weeks 55 and 65, from a patient treated with tofacitinib. The sequence derives from a human donor with alopecia areata. The DNA of the CDR3 is TGCAGTGCTAGGACCGGGTATGGCTACACCTTC. It codes for CSARTGYGYTF.